This T cell receptor beta chain came from a study of blood T cell repertoires in COVID-19. Study-wide background: Samples came from the United States, Italy and Spain, spanning acute and convalescent COVID-19. T cells, B-cell-depleted T cells, or PBMCs supplied cDNA or gDNA.

Germline CDR1 is MDHEN and CDR2 is SYDVKM. With 6 bases clipped from V and 1 base from J, the junction kept 3 bases outside the gene matches. The CDR3 consists of 15 residues. In the authors' workflow: Nucleated cell counts were estimated from reference gene primer amplification. The protocol was immunoSEQ multiplex PCR, while the TCRdb copy is restricted to in-frame clones and leaves out a portion. Clonal size and the V and J genes are those of that table, whereas D and trimming came from the DNA. The table includes over 150,000 clones, about 86% detected once. This clonotype was obtained from a man aged 50 or older with active or convalescent COVID-19. The chain couples TRBV28 to TRBJ2-2; 9 nucleotides agree with TRBD1. The sequencing sample was made of peripheral blood. Here the CDR3 reads CASRTGQGNTGELFF. Written as DNA, the CDR3 is TGTGCCAGCAGAACGGGACAGGGGAACACCGGGGAGCTGTTTTTT.